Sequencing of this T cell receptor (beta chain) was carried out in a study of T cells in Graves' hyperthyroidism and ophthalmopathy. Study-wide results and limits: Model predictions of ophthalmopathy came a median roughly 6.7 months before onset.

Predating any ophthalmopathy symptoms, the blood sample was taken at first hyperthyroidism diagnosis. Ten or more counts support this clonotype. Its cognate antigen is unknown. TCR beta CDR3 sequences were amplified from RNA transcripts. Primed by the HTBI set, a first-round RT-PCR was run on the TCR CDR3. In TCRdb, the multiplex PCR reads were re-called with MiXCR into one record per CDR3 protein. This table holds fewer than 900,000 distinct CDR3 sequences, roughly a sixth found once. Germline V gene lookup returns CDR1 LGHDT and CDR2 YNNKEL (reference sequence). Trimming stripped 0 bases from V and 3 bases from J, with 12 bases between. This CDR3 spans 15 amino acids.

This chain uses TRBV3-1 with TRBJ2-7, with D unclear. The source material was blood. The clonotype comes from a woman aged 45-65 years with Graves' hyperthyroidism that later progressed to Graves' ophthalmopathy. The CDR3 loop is CASSQDGAVNYEQYF. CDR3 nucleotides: TGTGCCAGCAGCCAAGATGGAGCAGTCAACTACGAGCAGTACTTC.